This entry lists 21 T cell receptor beta chains sequenced from one sample in a study of cytomegalovirus exposure and HLA in healthy donors. Sequencing was performed with immunoSEQ multiplex PCR; in TCRdb, only in-frame clones are kept and a portion is missing. The repertoire holds about 74,000 clones, with approximately 93% as singletons. What was sequenced was PBMCs. The receptors stem from a young man in good health and CMV-seropositive.

The V gene is TRBV9, the J gene TRBJ2-7; D unclear. The CDR3 length is 14 residues. Trimming removed 0 bases from V and 6 bases from J, with 13 bases in between. CDR1 is SGDLS, CDR2 YYNGEE, per germline. This CDR3 reads CASSVGRGLSEQYF. CDR3 DNA sequence: TGTGCCAGCAGCGTAGGACGAGGTTTATCCGAGCAGTACTTC.

V is TRBV30 and J is TRBJ2-7; the D is unclear. The germline V gene encodes CDR1 GTSNPN and CDR2 SVGIG (reference sequence). The CDR3 extends over 14 amino acids. Trimming pared 3 bases from V and 3 bases from J, leaving 15 bases between. The CDR3 is CAWRRGQYNYEQYF. CDR3 coding DNA: TGTGCCTGGAGGAGAGGCCAGTATAACTACGAGCAGTACTTC.

The chain recombines TRBV11-3 with TRBJ1-1; D gene ambiguous. Germline CDR1 is SGHNT and CDR2 is YENEEA. There are 17 residues in the CDR3. The V gene lost 2 bases and the J gene lost 0 bases, with 16 bases spanning the gap. As DNA, the CDR3 is TGTGCCAGCAGCTTAAGAGGCGTCGGCTACCTGAACACTGAAGCTTTCTTT. Its translation: CASSLRGVGYLNTEAFF.

This clone has just one count. J is TRBJ2-1 and V is TRBV6-6; D possibly corresponds to TRBD2 (6 bases). Trimming left V 5 bases short and J 3 bases short, with 14 bases between. Germline V gene data show CDR1 as MNHNY and CDR2 as SVGAGI (reference sequence). This CDR3 is built from 15 residues. The CDR3 here is CASSTGREDYNEQFF. The CDR3, as DNA: TGTGCCAGCAGTACGGGGCGGGAAGACTACAATGAGCAGTTCTTC.

The V and J genes are TRBV27 and TRBJ1-3; D unresolved. The CDR3 runs 15 residues. CDR1 and CDR2 from the germline V gene are MNHEY and SMNVEV (reference sequence). Deletions cut 0 bases from V and 4 bases from J, with 10 bases between. Written as DNA, the CDR3 is TGTGCCAGCAGTTTATCCGGGGTTATGGGAAACACCATATATTTT. It translates to CASSLSGVMGNTIYF.

The rearrangement joins TRBV28 to TRBJ1-2; 7 nucleotides align to TRBD1. Germline assignment: CDR1 MDHEN and CDR2 SYDVKM. The CDR3 extends over 13 amino acids. The V and J ends lost 7 bases and 5 bases, in that order; junction bases with no gene match: 7. Here the CDR3 reads CASIPGTAYGYTF. CDR3 bases: TGTGCCAGCATCCCGGGGACAGCTTATGGCTACACCTTC.

In regard to this clone: Other DNA sequences of this sample code for an identical CDR3. V usage is TRBV27 and J usage is TRBJ1-2; 9 bases agree with TRBD1. V was pared by 3 bases and J by 7 bases, with 3 bases of the junction left unmatched. Per germline, CDR1 MNHEY and CDR2 SMNVEV (reference sequence). The CDR3 spans 13 residues. DNA for the CDR3: TGTGCCAGCAGTTTTACAGGGGGCGGTGGCTACACCTTC. It encodes CASSFTGGGGYTF.

J is TRBJ1-2 and V is TRBV4-2, with D uncertain. CDR3 length: 14 residues. The V gene's germline CDR1 is LGHNA and CDR2 YNFKEQ. Between the trimmed V and J ends, which lost 0 bases and 4 bases, there was a span of 9 bases. In nucleotides, the CDR3 is TGTGCCAGCAGCCAAGATTCGTCCGGCTATGGCTACACCTTC. Translation: CASSQDSSGYGYTF.

The chain uses TRBV4-1 and TRBJ2-2; 15 positions agree with TRBD2. Germline V gene data show CDR1 as MGHRA and CDR2 as YSYEKL. The V gene end was trimmed by 4 bases and the J gene end by 4 bases; junction bases not matched to a gene: 4. This CDR3 has 17 residues. DNA of the CDR3: TGCGCCAGCAGCCCGATGGGACTAGCGGGAGGCACCGGGGAGCTGTTTTTT. As protein: CASSPMGLAGGTGELFF.

The rearrangement joins TRBV28 to TRBJ1-1; D is unresolved. This CDR3 contains 15 residues. Trimming left V 7 bases short and J 5 bases short, with 20 bases between. Germline V gene data show CDR1 as MDHEN and CDR2 as SYDVKM. Written as DNA, the CDR3 is TGTGCCAGCACTCCTAGGGCCCCGGGAGGGACTGAAGCTTTCTTT. It yields the protein CASTPRAPGGTEAFF.

A remark on this clone: Other nucleotide sequences from this sample produce the same CDR3. This chain connects TRBV6-5 to TRBJ2-1; TRBD1 aligns across 10 bases. Germline values: CDR1 MNHEY, CDR2 SVGAGI. The CDR3 is 14 residues long. The J segment lost 7 bases and the V segment lost 6 bases, leaving 6 bases of the junction unmatched. The CDR3 protein is CASSPGQGWNEQFF. CDR3 nucleotide sequence: TGTGCCAGCAGCCCGGGACAGGGGTGGAATGAGCAGTTCTTC.

This clone has just one count. CDR3 protein: CASSPTTGLTAGVTDTDTQYF. The CDR3 nucleotides read TGTGCCAGCAGCCCCACCACGGGCCTTACGGCGGGAGTGACGGACACAGATACGCAGTATTTT. This chain links TRBV12-1 with TRBJ2-3; the DNA was not used to check the table's D call, TRBD2. TRBV12-1 is recorded as a pseudogene. The CDR3 has 21 amino acids.

The genes are TRBV28 and TRBJ1-2, with a tentative D call TRBD1 (5 bases). This CDR3 comprises 11 residues. Trimming cost V 8 bases and J 6 bases, with 10 bases left between them. CDR1 and CDR2 (germline): MDHEN, SYDVKM. The CDR3 reads CASGVRDGYTF. The DNA of the CDR3 is TGTGCCAGCGGCGTCAGGGATGGCTACACCTTC.

The rearrangement links TRBV6-1 to TRBJ2-7; 8 bases are shared with TRBD1. The CDR3 runs to 14 residues. Germline V gene data show CDR1 as MNHNS and CDR2 as SASEGT. The V segment lost 3 bases and the J segment 4 bases; nucleotides outside the gene matches: 5. CDR3 amino acids: CASSERDRNYEQYF. Here the CDR3 DNA reads TGTGCCAGCAGTGAGAGGGACAGGAATTACGAGCAGTACTTC.

This chain connects TRBV28 to TRBJ2-5; the D gene is possibly TRBD2 (5 bases). This CDR3 is 13 amino acids long. V was shortened by 7 bases and J by 4 bases, with 13 bases between the two germline ends. Looked up from germline, CDR1 is MDHEN and CDR2 is SYDVKM. CDR3 region: CASTRMEAETQYF. DNA of the CDR3: TGTGCCAGCACCCGCATGGAGGCAGAGACCCAGTACTTC.

The rearrangement uses TRBV4-1 and TRBJ2-7, with D unresolved. Trimming took 2 bases from V and 6 from J, leaving 8 bases between them. Germline CDR1 and CDR2: MGHRA and YSYEKL. This CDR3 has 12 residues. Written as DNA, the CDR3 is TGCGCCAGCAGCCAAACGGGTTTCGAGCAGTACTTC. Translating it yields CASSQTGFEQYF.

The gene calls are TRBV27 and TRBJ1-2, with TRBD1 identical over 10 bases. With 2 bases clipped from V and 1 base from J, the junction kept 7 bases outside the gene matches. The CDR3 consists of 17 residues. The germline gives CDR1 MNHEY, CDR2 SMNVEV (reference sequence). As DNA, the CDR3 is TGTGCCAGCAGTTTAGCCTTCCGGGACAGGGGTAACTATGGCTACACCTTC. Its protein is CASSLAFRDRGNYGYTF.

This clone appeared once. The chain couples TRBV27 to TRBJ2-1; D may be TRBD1 (6 bases). This CDR3 region has 17 residues. The germline CDR1 and CDR2 sequences are MNHEY and SMNVEV (reference sequence). V dropped 5 bases and J dropped 0 bases, with 17 bases sitting between them. The CDR3 reads CASSPQGQGSSYNEQFF. In nucleotides, the CDR3 is TGTGCCAGCAGTCCACAAGGGCAGGGGAGCTCCTACAATGAGCAGTTCTTC.

The chain employs TRBV11-3 and TRBJ1-1; 7 bases agree with TRBD1. The germline gives CDR1 SGHNT, CDR2 YENEEA. V was clipped by 8 bases and J by 4 bases; unmatched bases: 7. This CDR3 has 13 residues. Here the CDR3 DNA reads TGTGCCAGCTCGACAGGGCCGGGCACTGAAGCTTTCTTT. Its protein product is CASSTGPGTEAFF. The full variable domain, rest sourced from reference TRBV11-3 and TRBJ1-1, is EAGVVQSPRYKIIEKKQPVAFWCNPISGHNTLYWYLQNLGQGPELLIRYENEEAVDDSQLPKDRFSAERLKGVDSTLKIQPAELGDSAVYLCASSTGPGTEAFFGQGTRLTVV.

This clone was detected only a few times. The V and J genes are TRBV28 and TRBJ1-2; 8 positions match TRBD1. The V and J ends lost 7 bases and 8 bases, in that order; junction bases with no gene match: 9. Germline CDR1 is MDHEN and CDR2 is SYDVKM. The CDR3 consists of 13 residues. The CDR3 nucleotides read TGTGCCAGCACCCTGGACAGGGTGAGAGGCTACACCTTC. Translated, it gives CASTLDRVRGYTF.

This rearrangement joins TRBV19 to TRBJ2-3; a possible D gene is TRBD1 (6 bases). Germline CDR1 LNHDA, CDR2 SQIVND (reference sequence). This CDR3 is 16 amino acids long. The V end was cut by 8 bases, the J end by 2 bases, with 20 bases between. The CDR3 protein is CASGRDTGSSTDTQYF. As DNA, the CDR3 is TGTGCCAGTGGACGTGATACAGGGTCATCCACAGATACGCAGTATTTT.